Below are 16 T cell receptor beta chains sequenced from a single sample in a study of cytotoxic CD8 clonotypes in ibrutinib-treated CLL. The method was immunoSEQ multiplex PCR; TCRdb's version includes in-frame clones alone and lacks a portion of them. Counted here are approximately 350,000 clones, over 55% occurring once; the ten biggest clones make up about 6.7%. The starting material was PBMCs, obtained after 36 months of ibrutinib treatment. All receptors derive from a human donor with chronic lymphocytic leukemia.

J is TRBJ1-2 and V is TRBV18; D is unresolved. Trimming took 3 bases from V and 1 from J, leaving 12 bases between them. The CDR3 consists of 15 residues. Germline loops: CDR1 KGHSH, CDR2 LQKENI. The CDR3 DNA is TGTGCCAGCTCACCGGACCGGGGAAATAACTATGGCTACACCTTC. It yields the protein CASSPDRGNNYGYTF.

CDR3 residues: CASSWDPSGGAETQYF. DNA for the CDR3: TGCGCCAGCAGCTGGGACCCTAGCGGGGGGGCGGAGACCCAGTACTTC. V gene TRBV5-1 combines with J gene TRBJ2-5, with 12 nucleotides matching TRBD2. The CDR3 extends over 16 amino acids. After removal of 3 bases from V and 5 bases from J, the junction contained 8 bases not matched to a gene. Germline assignment: CDR1 SGHRS and CDR2 YFSETQ.

The chain links TRBV11-1 to TRBJ2-7; D is ambiguous. In germline, CDR1 is SGHAT, CDR2 FQDESV (reference sequence). V was cut by 5 bases and J by 4 bases, with 9 bases left in between. The CDR3 runs to 12 residues. The CDR3, as DNA: TGTGCCAGCAGCCCCAAAGATTACGAGCAGTACTTC. It codes for CASSPKDYEQYF. Full variable domain (missing parts from reference TRBV11-1 and TRBJ2-7): EAEVAQSPRYKITEKSQAVAFWCDPISGHATLYWYRQILGQGPELLVQFQDESVVDDSQLPKDRFSAERLKGVDSTLKIQPAELGDSAMYLCASSPKDYEQYFGPGTRLTVT.

The V gene is TRBV11-2, the J gene TRBJ2-7; the D gene is possibly TRBD2 (5 bases). The V end was cut by 2 bases, the J end by 0 bases, with 11 bases between. Germline V gives CDR1 SGHAT, CDR2 FQNNGV. The CDR3 is 15 amino acids. This chain's CDR3 is CASSLSSGSSYEQYF. In DNA, the CDR3 is TGTGCCAGCAGCTTATCTTCGGGGAGCTCCTACGAGCAGTACTTC.

The table lists this clone with a count of one. This sample includes further DNA sequences coding for the same CDR3. The chain recombines TRBV20-1 with TRBJ1-3, with D hard to call. V lost 3 bases, J lost 2 bases, and 2 bases lay in between. The CDR3 totals 11 residues. Germline V gene data show CDR1 as DFQATT and CDR2 as SNEGSKA (reference sequence). Written as DNA, the CDR3 is TGCAGTGCTAGCCCTGGAAACACCATATATTTT. Protein sequence: CSASPGNTIYF.

The chain has TRBV5-1 and TRBJ1-3; D is ambiguous. This CDR3 spans 12 amino acids. Per the germline V gene, CDR1 is SGHRS and CDR2 is YFSETQ. Trimming shortened V by 4 bases and J by 8 bases, and 10 bases separated the two germline ends. The CDR3 loop reads CASSPSSDTIYF. For the CDR3, the DNA is TGCGCCAGCAGCCCGTCGAGCGACACCATATATTTT.

The chain employs TRBV27 and TRBJ2-7, with D maybe TRBD1 (6 bases). The CDR3 contains 15 residues. CDR1 MNHEY and CDR2 SMNVEV come from the germline V gene (reference sequence). V was cut by 5 bases and J by 2 bases, with 16 bases left in between. CDR3 sequence: CASSAIGRGPYEQYF. In DNA, the CDR3 is TGTGCCAGCAGTGCTATAGGCAGGGGCCCCTACGAGCAGTACTTC.

The V call is TRBV19, the J call TRBJ2-3; D gene unclear. Trimming took off 2 bases at V and 2 bases at J, with 8 bases between the two ends. CDR3 length: 14 amino acids. From germline, CDR1 is LNHDA and CDR2 SQIVND (reference sequence). The CDR3 spells CASSISWDTDTQYF. CDR3 in DNA: TGTGCCAGTAGTATATCGTGGGACACAGATACGCAGTATTTT.

The genes are TRBV15 and TRBJ1-5; D not certain. The CDR3 is 17 amino acids. The ends were cut back, 4 bases at V and 7 bases at J, with 23 bases in the middle. Germline V gives CDR1 LNHNV, CDR2 YYDKDF (reference sequence). The CDR3 loop reads CATSKLRATYLGQPQHF. The CDR3 DNA follows: TGTGCCACCAGCAAGTTGAGGGCTACATATTTAGGCCAGCCCCAGCATTTT.

The chain carries TRBV7-2 and TRBJ2-5; possibly TRBD1 for D (5 bases). The ends were cut back, 1 base at V and 4 bases at J, with 16 bases in the middle. This CDR3 is built from 16 residues. The V gene's germline CDR1 is SGHTA and CDR2 FQGNSA. The CDR3 loop reads CASSLVAGKALETQYF. DNA of the CDR3: TGTGCCAGCAGCTTAGTTGCAGGGAAGGCACTAGAGACCCAGTACTTC.

This clone was picked up one time. The chain carries TRBV21-1 and TRBJ2-3; the table's D call, TRBD1, was not checked against the DNA. TRBV21-1 is termed a pseudogene. CDR3 length equals 17 residues. The CDR3 region is CASSSRIGQGAADTQYF. CDR3 DNA sequence: TGTGCCAGCAGCTCCCGCATCGGACAGGGTGCAGCAGATACGCAGTATTTT.

The CDR3 sequence: CASSQRDTRQPQHF. DNA of the CDR3: TGCGCCAGCAGCCAACGTGATACCAGGCAGCCCCAGCATTTT. The chain links TRBV4-1 to TRBJ1-5; D is uncertain. CDR1 is MGHRA, CDR2 YSYEKL, per germline. CDR3 length equals 14 residues. The V and J ends lost 2 bases and 7 bases respectively, with 12 bases between them.

The chain has TRBV2 and TRBJ1-4; D is perhaps TRBD1 (6 bases). CDR1 is SNHLY, CDR2 FYNNEI, per germline. CDR3 length equals 13 residues. V was pared by 7 bases and J by 3 bases, with 9 bases between. The CDR3 region is CASKGGANEKLFF. In DNA, the CDR3 is TGTGCCAGCAAGGGGGGTGCTAATGAAAAACTGTTTTTT.

This sequence joins TRBV9 and TRBJ2-1, with D perhaps TRBD2 (6 bases). The germline V and J ends were trimmed by 3 bases and 5 bases, with 12 bases remaining between them. Germline CDR1 reads SGDLS; CDR2 reads YYNGEE. The length of the CDR3 is 14 residues. Here the CDR3 reads CASSDGTRHNEQFF. The CDR3 DNA is TGTGCCAGCAGCGACGGGACTCGACACAATGAGCAGTTCTTC.

V usage is TRBV15 and J usage is TRBJ2-1; D is possibly TRBD1 (6 bases). The CDR3 has 15 amino acids. V was trimmed by 5 bases and J by 2 bases, leaving 13 bases between them. Germline V gene lookup returns CDR1 LNHNV and CDR2 YYDKDF (reference sequence). CDR3 sequence: CATSGPGHPYNEQFF. CDR3 nucleotides: TGTGCCACCAGCGGACCGGGACATCCCTACAATGAGCAGTTCTTC.

V usage is TRBV6-5 and J usage is TRBJ2-7; D might be TRBD1 (5 bases). The CDR3 sequence is 15 residues long. Germline loops: CDR1 MNHEY, CDR2 SVGAGI. V was pared by 0 bases and J by 2 bases, with 11 bases between. Written as DNA, the CDR3 is TGTGCCAGCAGTTACTCGGTTCAGGGCCCCTACGAGCAGTACTTC. Translation gives CASSYSVQGPYEQYF.